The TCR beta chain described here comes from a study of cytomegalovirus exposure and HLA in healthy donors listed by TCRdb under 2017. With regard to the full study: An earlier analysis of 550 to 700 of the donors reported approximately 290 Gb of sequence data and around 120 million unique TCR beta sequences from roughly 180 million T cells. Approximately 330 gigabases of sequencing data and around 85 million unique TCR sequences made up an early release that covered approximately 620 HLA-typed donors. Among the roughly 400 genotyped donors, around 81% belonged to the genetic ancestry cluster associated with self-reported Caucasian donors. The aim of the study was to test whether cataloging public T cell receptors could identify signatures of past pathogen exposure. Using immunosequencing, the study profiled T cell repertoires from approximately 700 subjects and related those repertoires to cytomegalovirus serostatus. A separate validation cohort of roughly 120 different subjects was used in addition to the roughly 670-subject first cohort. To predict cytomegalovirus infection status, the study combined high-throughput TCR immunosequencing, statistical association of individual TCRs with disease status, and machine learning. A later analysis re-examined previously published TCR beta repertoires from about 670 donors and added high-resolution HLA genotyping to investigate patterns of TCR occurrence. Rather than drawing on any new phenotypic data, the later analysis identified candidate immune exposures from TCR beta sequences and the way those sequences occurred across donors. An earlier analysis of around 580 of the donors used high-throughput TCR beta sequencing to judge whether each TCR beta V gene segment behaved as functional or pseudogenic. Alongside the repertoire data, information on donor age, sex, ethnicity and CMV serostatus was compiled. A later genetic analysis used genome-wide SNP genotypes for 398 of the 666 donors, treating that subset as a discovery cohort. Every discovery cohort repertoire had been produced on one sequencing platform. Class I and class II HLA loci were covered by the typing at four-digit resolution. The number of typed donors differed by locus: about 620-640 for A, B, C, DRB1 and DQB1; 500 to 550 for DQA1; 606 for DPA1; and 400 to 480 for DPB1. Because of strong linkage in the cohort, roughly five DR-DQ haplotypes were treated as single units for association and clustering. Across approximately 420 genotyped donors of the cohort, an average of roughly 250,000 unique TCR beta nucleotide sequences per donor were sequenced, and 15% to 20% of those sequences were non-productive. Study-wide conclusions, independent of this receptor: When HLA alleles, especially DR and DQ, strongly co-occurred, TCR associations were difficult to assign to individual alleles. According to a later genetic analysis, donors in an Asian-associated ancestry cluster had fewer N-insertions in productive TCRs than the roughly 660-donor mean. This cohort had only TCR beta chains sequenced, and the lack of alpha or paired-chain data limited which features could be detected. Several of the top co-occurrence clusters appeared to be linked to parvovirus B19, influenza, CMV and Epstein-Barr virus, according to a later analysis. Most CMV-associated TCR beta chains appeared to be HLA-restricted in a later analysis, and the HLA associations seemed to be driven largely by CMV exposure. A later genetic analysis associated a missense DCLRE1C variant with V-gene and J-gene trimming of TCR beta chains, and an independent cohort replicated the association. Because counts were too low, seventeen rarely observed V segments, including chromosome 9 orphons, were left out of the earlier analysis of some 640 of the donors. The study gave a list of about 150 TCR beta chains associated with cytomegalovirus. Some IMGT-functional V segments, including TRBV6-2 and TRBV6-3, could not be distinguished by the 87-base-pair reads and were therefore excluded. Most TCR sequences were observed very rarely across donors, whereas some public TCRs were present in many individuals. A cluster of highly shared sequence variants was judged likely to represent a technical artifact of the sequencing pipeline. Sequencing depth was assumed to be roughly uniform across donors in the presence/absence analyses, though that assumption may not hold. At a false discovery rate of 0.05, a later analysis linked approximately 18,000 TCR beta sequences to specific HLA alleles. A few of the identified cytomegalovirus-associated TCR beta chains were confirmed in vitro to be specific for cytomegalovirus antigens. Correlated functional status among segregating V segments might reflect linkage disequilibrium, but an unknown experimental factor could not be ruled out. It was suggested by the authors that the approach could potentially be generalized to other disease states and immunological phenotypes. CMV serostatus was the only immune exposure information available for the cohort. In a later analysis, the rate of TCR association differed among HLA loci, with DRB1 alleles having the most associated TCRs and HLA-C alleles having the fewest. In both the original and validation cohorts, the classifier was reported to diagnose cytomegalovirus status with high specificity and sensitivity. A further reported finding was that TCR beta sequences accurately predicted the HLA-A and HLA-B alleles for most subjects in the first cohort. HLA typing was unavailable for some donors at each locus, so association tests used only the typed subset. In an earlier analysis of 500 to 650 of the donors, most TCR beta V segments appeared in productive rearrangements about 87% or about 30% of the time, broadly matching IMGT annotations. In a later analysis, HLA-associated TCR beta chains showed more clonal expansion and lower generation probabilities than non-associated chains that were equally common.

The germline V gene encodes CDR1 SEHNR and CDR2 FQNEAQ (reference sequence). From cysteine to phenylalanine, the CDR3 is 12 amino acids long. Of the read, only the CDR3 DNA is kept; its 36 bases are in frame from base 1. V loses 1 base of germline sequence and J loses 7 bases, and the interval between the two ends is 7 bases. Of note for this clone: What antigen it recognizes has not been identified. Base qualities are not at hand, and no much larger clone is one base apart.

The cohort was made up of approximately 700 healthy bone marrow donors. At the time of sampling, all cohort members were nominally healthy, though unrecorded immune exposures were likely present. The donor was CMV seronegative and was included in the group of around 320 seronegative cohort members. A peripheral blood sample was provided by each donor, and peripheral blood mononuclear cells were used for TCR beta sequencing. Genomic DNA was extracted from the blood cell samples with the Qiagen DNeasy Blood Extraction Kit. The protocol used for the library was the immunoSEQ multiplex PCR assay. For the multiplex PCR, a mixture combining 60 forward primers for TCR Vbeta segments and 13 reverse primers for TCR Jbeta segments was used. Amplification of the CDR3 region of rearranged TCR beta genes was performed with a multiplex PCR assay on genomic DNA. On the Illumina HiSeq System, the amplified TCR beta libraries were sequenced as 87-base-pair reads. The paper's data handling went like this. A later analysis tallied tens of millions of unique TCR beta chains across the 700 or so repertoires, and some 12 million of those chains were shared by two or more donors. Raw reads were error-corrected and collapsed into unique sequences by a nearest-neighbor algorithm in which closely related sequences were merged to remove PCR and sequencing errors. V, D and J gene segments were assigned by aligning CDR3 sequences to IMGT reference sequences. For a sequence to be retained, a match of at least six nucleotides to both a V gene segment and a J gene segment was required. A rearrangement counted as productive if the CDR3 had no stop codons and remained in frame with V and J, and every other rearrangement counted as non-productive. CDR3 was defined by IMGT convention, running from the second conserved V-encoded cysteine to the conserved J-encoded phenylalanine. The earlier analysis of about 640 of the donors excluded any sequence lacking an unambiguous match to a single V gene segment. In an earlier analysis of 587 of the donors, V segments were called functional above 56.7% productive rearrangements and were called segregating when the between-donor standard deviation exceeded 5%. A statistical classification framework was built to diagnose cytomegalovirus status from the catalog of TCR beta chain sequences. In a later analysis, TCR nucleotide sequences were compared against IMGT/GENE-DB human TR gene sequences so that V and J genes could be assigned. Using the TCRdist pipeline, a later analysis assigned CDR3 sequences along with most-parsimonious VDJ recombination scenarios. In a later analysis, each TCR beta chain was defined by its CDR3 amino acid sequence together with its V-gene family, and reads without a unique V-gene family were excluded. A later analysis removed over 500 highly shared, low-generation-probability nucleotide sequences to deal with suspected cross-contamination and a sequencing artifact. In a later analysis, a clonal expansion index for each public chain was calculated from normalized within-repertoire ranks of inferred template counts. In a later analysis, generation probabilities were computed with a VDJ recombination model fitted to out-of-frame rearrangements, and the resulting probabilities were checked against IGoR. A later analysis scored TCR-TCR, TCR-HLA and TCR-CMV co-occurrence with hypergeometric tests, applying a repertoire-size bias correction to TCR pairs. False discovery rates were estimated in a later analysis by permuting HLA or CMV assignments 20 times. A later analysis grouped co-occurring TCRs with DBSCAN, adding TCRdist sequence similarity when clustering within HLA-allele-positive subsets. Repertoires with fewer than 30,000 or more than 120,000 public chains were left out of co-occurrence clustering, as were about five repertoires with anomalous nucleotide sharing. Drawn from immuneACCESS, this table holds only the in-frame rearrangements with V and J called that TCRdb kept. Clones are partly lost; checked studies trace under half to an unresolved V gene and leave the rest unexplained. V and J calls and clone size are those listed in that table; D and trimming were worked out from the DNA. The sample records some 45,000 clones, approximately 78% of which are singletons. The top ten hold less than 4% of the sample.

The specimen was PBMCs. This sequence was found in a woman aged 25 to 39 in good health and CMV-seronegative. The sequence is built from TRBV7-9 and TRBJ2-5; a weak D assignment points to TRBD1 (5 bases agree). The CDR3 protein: CASSLDGATQYF. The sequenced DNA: TGTGCCAGCAGCTTAGATGGGGCGACCCAGTACTTC.